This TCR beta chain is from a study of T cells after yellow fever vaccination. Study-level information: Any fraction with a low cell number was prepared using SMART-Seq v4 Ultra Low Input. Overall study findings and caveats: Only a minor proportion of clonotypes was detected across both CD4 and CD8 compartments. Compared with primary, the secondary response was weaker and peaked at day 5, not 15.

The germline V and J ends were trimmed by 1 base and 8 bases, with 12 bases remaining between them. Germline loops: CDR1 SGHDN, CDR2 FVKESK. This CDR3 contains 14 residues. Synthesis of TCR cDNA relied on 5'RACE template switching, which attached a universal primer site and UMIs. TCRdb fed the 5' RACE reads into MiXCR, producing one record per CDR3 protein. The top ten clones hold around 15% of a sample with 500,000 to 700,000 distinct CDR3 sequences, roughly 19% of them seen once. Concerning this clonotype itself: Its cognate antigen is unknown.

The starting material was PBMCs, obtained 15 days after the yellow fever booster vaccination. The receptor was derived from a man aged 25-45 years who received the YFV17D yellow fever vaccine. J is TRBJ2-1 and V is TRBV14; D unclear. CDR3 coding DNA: TGTGCCAGCAGCCAAGGGCCGGGTTTGGATGAGCAGTTCTTC. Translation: CASSQGPGLDEQFF. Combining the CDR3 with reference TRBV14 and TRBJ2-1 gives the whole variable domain EAGVTQFPSHSVIEKGQTVTLRCDPISGHDNLYWYRRVMGKEIKFLLHFVKESKQDESGMPNNRFLAERTGGTYSTLKVQPAELEDSGVYFCASSQGPGLDEQFFGPGTRLTVL.